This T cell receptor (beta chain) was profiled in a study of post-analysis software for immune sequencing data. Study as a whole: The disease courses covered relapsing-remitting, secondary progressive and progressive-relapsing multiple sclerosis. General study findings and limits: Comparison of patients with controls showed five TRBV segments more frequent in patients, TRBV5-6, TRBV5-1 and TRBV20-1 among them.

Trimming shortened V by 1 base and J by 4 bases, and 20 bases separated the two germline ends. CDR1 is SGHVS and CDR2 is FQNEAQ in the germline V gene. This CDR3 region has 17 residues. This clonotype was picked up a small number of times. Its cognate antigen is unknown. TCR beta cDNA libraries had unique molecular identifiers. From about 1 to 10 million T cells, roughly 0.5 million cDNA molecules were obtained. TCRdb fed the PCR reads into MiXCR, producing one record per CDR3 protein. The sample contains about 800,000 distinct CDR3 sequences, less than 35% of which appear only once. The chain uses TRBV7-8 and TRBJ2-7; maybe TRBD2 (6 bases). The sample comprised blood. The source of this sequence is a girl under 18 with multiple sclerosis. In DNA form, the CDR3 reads TGTGCCAGCAGCTTAGTTCCCACTACCCGGGGGAATTACGAGCAGTACTTC. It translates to CASSLVPTTRGNYEQYF.